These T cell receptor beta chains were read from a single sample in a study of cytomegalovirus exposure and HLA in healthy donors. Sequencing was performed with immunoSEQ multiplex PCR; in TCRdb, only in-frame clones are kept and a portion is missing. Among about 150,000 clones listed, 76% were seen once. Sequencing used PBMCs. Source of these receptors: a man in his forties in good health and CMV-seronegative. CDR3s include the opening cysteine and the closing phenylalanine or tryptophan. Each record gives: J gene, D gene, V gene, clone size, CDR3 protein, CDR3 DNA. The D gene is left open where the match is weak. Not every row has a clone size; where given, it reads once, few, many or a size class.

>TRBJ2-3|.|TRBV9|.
CASSSERTTDTQYF
TGTGCCAGCAGCTCCGAACGAACTACAGATACGCAGTATTTT
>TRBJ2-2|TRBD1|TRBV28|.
CASSLGTDNTGELFF
TGTGCCAGCAGTCTAGGGACAGATAACACCGGGGAGCTGTTTTTT
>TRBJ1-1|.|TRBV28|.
CASSSGVSNTEAFF
TGTGCCAGCAGTTCCGGGGTGAGTAACACTGAAGCTTTCTTT
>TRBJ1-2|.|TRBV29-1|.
CSVDPGENNYGYTF
TGCAGCGTAGATCCAGGGGAGAATAACTATGGCTACACCTTC
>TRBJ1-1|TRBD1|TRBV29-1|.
CSANPGTGALMKAFF
TGCAGCGCAAATCCTGGGACAGGCGCCCTTATGAAAGCTTTCTTT
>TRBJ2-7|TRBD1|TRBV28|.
CASSVERGRNEQYF
TGTGCCAGCAGCGTAGAGAGGGGGCGAAACGAGCAGTACTTC
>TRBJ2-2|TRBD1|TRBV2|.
CASRSGDRGITGELFF
TGTGCCAGTAGGAGCGGGGACAGGGGAATCACCGGGGAGCTGTTTTTT
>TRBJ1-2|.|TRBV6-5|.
CASTQGFDYGYTF
TGTGCCAGCACTCAGGGATTCGACTATGGCTACACCTTC
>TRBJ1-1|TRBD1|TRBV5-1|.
CASSWEGQGGGEAFF
TGCGCCAGCAGCTGGGAGGGACAGGGTGGTGGTGAAGCTTTCTTT
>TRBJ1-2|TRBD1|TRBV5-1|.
CASSPGQESNYGYTF
TGCGCCAGCAGCCCAGGACAGGAGTCTAACTATGGCTACACCTTC
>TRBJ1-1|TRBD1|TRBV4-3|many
CASSSRLGQGSEAFF
TGCGCCAGCAGCTCGAGGTTGGGACAGGGATCTGAAGCTTTCTTT
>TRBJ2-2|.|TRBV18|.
CASSDPGDLNTGELFF
TGTGCCAGCTCCGACCCAGGGGATCTGAACACCGGGGAGCTGTTTTTT
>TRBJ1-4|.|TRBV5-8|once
CASSQGLQRANEKLFF
TGTGCCAGCAGCCAGGGACTCCAGAGGGCTAATGAAAAACTGTTTTTT